The entry below gives a single T cell receptor beta chain sequence along with its context. This receptor's antigen is unknown. No base-level quality is on record; no much larger clone is a single base apart. CDR1 SGHDN and CDR2 FVKESK were looked up in the germline V gene. The CDR3 starts with the cysteine, ends with the phenylalanine, and has 15 residues. Kept here is only the CDR3 DNA, which spans 45 bases and is read in frame from base 1. Trimming takes 0 bases from V and 4 bases from J, and the germline ends sit 10 bases apart. Whole blood was collected in K2EDTA tubes by collaborating institutions according to the institutions' own protocols. For TCRbeta analysis, collaborator samples were shipped as frozen whole blood, as isolated PBMCs, or as DNA extracted from either sample type. The immunoSEQ Assay, a bias-controlled multiplex PCR, was used to amplify TCRbeta CDR3 regions from genomic DNA. In the source study's methods: The number of nucleated cells in each sample was estimated from the amplification of reference gene primers within the assay. To quantify the absolute abundance of each unique TCRbeta CDR3 rearrangement, sequence reads were collapsed and filtered. For each sample, productive Simpson clonality was calculated as the square root of Simpson's diversity index over productive rearrangements. TCRdb holds this immuneACCESS table with in-frame rearrangements only. Some clones are missing; in checked studies, unresolved V genes explain under half, and the rest has no known cause. The V and J calls and the clone size are those of that table, but D and trimming were determined from the DNA. In all, the sample holds tens of thousands of clones, and 75% to 90% of those were seen once. The leading ten clones occupy roughly a quarter of the sample.

This record comes from a study of blood T cell repertoires in COVID-19 (dated by TCRdb to about 2020). Background for the entire study: Collaborator samples came from the United States, Italy and Spain and covered acute and convalescent phases of COVID-19. Nearly every sample came with metadata listing a de-identified subject ID, COVID-19 status, age in years and sex. Where available, HLA class I and class II types were obtained from metadata supplied by the sample provider rather than from assay-based typing. The repertoires were released in a freely available public database meant as a resource for research on the immune response to SARS-CoV-2. The material from the prospective study consisted of cDNA or gDNA derived from T cells, B-cell-depleted T cells, or PBMCs. Samples came from the ongoing ImmuneRACE study (first 160 participants) plus 1,254 subjects from 6 global collaborators. The dataset comprised deeply sampled blood TCRbeta repertoires from subjects exposed to, actively infected with, or recovered from COVID-19. Overall results and qualifications from the work: Clinical and demographic metadata were provided uncurated, with the amount varying by source and participant.

The chain links TRBV14 with TRBJ2-1, with a tentative D gene TRBD2 over 5 matching bases. The source is a human donor in a cohort sampled during active COVID-19. Material: peripheral blood. The CDR3 here reads CASSQDLAPYNEQFF. The base sequence is TGTGCCAGCAGCCAAGACCTAGCCCCATACAATGAGCAGTTCTTC. Reference TRBV14 and TRBJ2-1 proteins supply the regions before and after the CDR3; the full variable domain is: EAGVTQFPSHSVIEKGQTVTLRCDPISGHDNLYWYRRVMGKEIKFLLHFVKESKQDESGMPNNRFLAERTGGTYSTLKVQPAELEDSGVYFCASSQDLAPYNEQFFGPGTRLTVL.